Given below is one TCR beta chain in context. Germline V gene sequence: CDR1 LNHDA, CDR2 SQIVND (reference sequence). This CDR3 comprises 14 residues. Trimming cost V 5 bases and J 4 bases, with 14 bases left between them. In TCRdb, the 5' RACE reads were re-called with MiXCR into one record per CDR3 protein. The repertoire holds 300,000 to 450,000 distinct CDR3 sequences, with more than 25% as singletons. These data come from a study of identical twins' blood T cells. Source material: PBMCs. This receptor was identified in a woman aged 18-55 years in good health. The V call is TRBV19, the J call TRBJ2-5; no clear D. For the CDR3, the DNA is TGTGCCAGTAGTCTCCCCAGGCAGAGAGAGACCCAGTACTTC. Translation gives CASSLPRQRETQYF.